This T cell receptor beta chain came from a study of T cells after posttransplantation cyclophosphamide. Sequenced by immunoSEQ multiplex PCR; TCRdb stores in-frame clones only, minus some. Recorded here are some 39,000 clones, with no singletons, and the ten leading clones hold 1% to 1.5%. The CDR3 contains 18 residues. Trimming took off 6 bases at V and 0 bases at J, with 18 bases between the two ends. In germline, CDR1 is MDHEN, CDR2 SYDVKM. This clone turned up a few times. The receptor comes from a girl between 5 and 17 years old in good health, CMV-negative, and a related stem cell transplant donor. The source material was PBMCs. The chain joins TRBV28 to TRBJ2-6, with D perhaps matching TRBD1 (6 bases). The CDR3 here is CASRDSSTFSSGANVLTF. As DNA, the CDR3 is TGTGCCAGCAGGGACAGCTCGACCTTTAGCTCTGGGGCCAACGTCCTGACTTTC.